The subject of this entry is one T cell receptor beta chain. Germline V gene lookup returns CDR1 MNHEY and CDR2 SMNVEV (reference sequence). Trimming pared 2 bases from V and 2 bases from J, leaving 9 bases between. This CDR3 spans 14 amino acids. The data were taken from a study of shared clonotypes between healthy human individuals. Naivety among CD8 cells was defined by CD45RO negativity and positive CCR7 selection, thereby excluding terminally differentiated effector memory CD45RA+ cells. Genomic DNA of each subset was evenly split across several immunoSEQ plates. Assay: immunoSEQ multiplex PCR; the TCRdb copy retains only in-frame clones and omits some. The table includes some 2,000,000 clones, about 95% detected once.

The material sequenced was naive CD8+ T cells sorted from blood. This receptor was identified in a man younger than 30 in good health. J is TRBJ2-5 and V is TRBV27; D is undetermined. CDR3 in DNA: TGTGCCAGCAGTTTAGTGCCGGAACAAGAGACCCAGTACTTC. Residues: CASSLVPEQETQYF.